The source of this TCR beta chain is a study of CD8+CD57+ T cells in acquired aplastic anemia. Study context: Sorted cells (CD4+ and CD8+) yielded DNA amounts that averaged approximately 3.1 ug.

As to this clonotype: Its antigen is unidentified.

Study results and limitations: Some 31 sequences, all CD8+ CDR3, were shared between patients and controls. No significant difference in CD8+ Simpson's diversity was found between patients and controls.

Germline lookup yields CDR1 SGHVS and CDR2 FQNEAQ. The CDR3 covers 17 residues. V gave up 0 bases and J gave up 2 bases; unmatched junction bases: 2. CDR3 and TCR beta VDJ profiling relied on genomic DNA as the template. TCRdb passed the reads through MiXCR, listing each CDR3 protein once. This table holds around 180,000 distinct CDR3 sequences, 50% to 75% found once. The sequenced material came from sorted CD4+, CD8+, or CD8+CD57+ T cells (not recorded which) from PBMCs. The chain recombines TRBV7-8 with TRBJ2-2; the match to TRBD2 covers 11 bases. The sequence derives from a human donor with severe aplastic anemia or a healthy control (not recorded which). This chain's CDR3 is CASSLAGTSGNTGELFF. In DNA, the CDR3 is TGTGCCAGCAGCTTAGCCGGGACTAGCGGAAACACCGGGGAGCTGTTTTTT.